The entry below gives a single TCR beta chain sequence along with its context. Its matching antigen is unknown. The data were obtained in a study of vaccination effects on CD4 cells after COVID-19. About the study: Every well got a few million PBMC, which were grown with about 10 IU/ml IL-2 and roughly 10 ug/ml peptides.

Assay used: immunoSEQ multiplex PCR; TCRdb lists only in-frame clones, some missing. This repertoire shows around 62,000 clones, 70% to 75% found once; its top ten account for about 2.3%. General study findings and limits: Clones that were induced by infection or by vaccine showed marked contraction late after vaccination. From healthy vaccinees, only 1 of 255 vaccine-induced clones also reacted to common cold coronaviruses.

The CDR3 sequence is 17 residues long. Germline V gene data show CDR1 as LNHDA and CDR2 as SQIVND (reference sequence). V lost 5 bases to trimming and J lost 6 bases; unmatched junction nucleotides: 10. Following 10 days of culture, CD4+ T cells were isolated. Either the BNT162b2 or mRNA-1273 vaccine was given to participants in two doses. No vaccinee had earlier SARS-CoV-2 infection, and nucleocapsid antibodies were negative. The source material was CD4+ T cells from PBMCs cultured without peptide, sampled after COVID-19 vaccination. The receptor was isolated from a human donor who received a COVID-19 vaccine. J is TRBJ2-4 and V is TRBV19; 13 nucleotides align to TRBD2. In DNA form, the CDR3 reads TGTGCCAGTAGTCTAGGACTAGCGGGGGCCGGGGGAAACATTCAGTACTTC. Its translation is CASSLGLAGAGGNIQYF.